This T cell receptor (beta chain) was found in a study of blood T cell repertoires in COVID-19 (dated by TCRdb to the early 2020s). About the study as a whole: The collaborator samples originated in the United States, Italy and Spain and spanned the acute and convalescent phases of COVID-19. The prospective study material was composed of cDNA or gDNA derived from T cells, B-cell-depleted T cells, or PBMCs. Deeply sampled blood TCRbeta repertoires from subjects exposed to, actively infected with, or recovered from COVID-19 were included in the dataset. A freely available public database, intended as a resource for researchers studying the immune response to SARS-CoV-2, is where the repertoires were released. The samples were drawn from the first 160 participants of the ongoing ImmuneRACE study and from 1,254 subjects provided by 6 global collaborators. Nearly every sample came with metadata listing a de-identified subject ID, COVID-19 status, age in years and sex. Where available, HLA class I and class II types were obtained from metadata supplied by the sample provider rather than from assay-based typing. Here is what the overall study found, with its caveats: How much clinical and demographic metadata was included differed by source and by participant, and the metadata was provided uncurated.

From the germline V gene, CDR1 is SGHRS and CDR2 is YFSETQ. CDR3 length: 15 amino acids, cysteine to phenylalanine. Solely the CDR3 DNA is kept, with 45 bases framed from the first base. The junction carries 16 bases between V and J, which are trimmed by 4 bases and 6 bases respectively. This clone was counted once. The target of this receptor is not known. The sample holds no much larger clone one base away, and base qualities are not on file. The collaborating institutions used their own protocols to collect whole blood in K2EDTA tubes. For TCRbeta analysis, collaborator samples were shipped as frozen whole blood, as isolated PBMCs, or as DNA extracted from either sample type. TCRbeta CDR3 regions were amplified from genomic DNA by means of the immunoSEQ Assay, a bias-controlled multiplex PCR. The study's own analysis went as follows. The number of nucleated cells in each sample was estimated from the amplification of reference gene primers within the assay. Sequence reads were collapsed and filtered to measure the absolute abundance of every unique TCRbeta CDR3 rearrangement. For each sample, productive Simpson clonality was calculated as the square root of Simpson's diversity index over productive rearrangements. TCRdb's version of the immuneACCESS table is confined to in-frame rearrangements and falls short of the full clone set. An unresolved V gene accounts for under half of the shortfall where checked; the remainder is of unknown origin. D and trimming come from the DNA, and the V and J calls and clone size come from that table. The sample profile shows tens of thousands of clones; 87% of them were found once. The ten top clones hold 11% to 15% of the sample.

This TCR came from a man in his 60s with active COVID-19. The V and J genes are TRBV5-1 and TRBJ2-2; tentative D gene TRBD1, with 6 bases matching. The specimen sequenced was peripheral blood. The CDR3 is CASSARTDNAGELFF. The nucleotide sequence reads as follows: TGCGCCAGCAGCGCTCGGACAGACAACGCCGGGGAGCTGTTTTTT.